The rows below give T cell receptor beta chains drawn from one sample of a study of response to subunit inactivated influenza vaccine. Via MiXCR, TCRdb re-called the RT-PCR reads, giving one row per CDR3 protein. The sample records a few hundred thousand distinct CDR3 sequences, 7.2% being singletons. The sequencing here drew on PBMCs from blood, taken less than 25 months after vaccination. The receptors were gathered from a man between 50 and 75 years old who received an inactivated influenza vaccine. Each CDR3 is given with its conserved first and last residue. D genes are given only for firm matches. Some rows mark clone size as missing; the rest say once, few, many or name a class of expanded clone.

size	D	length	V	J	CDR3	DNA
.	.	16	TRBV6-1	TRBJ2-3	CASSPTATISTDTQYF	TGTGCCAGCAGTCCCACTGCGACAATCAGCACAGATACGCAGTATTTT
.	TRBD2	14	TRBV4-2	TRBJ2-7	CASSREGLAYEQYF	TGTGCCAGCAGCCGAGAGGGACTAGCCTACGAGCAGTACTTC
few	.	13	TRBV3-1	TRBJ1-3	CASSQFSGNTIYF	TGTGCCAGCAGCCAATTCAGTGGAAACACCATATATTTT
.	TRBD2	15	TRBV5-1	TRBJ2-1	CASSLVGGEYNEQFF	TGCGCCAGCAGCTTGGTTGGGGGGGAATACAATGAGCAGTTCTTC
.	.	17	TRBV21-1	TRBJ2-1	CASSKELAGESYNEQFF	TGTGCCAGCAGCAAAGAGCTAGCGGGAGAGTCCTACAATGAGCAGTTCTTC
few	TRBD1	14	TRBV6-1	TRBJ2-1	CASIPGQGIYEQFF	TGTGCCAGCATCCCGGGACAGGGTATTTATGAGCAGTTCTTC
few	TRBD2	17	TRBV15	TRBJ2-1	CATSRDGVAGPYNEQFF	TGTGCCACCAGCAGAGATGGGGTAGCGGGACCCTACAATGAGCAGTTCTTC
.	TRBD2	17	TRBV7-9	TRBJ2-5	CASSLADVAGEQETQYF	TGTGCCAGCAGCTTAGCCGACGTAGCGGGAGAGCAAGAGACCCAGTACTTC
.	.	17	TRBV12-3/TRBV12-4	TRBJ2-1	CASSLGPVKISYNEQFF	TGTGCCAGCAGTTTGGGTCCAGTAAAAATCTCCTACAATGAGCAGTTCTTC
many	.	14	TRBV6-2/TRBV6-3	TRBJ1-5	CASKPAKIDQPQHF	TGTGCCAGCAAACCCGCCAAGATTGATCAGCCCCAGCATTTT
few	TRBD1	15	TRBV20-1	TRBJ2-7	CSARPLPGQGNEQYF	TGCAGTGCTAGACCCTTACCGGGACAGGGGAACGAGCAGTACTTC
.	.	13	TRBV6-6	TRBJ1-5	CASRGYSNQPQHF	TGTGCCAGCCGGGGTTATAGCAATCAGCCCCAGCATTTT
.	.	15	TRBV10-2	TRBJ2-7	CASSELRASSYEQYF	TGCGCCAGCAGTGAACTTCGAGCGAGCTCCTACGAGCAGTACTTC
many	TRBD2	18	TRBV9	TRBJ2-4	CASSARAGLDLAKNIQYF	TGTGCCAGCAGCGCACGAGCGGGACTCGATTTAGCCAAAAACATTCAGTACTTC
many	.	16	TRBV5-1	TRBJ2-5	CASSLGGAARQETQYF	TGCGCCAGCAGCTTGGGAGGGGCAGCGCGACAAGAGACCCAGTACTTC
.	.	15	TRBV5-1	TRBJ2-3	CASSPGRRDTDTQYF	TGCGCCAGCAGCCCGGGGCGGCGGGACACAGATACGCAGTATTTT
few	TRBD1	13	TRBV20-1	TRBJ2-7	CSVPTGAFHEQYF	TGCAGTGTCCCGACAGGGGCCTTCCACGAGCAGTACTTC
many	.	13	TRBV30	TRBJ2-7	CAWRLGSSYEQYF	TGTGCCTGGAGGCTCGGGAGCTCCTACGAGCAGTACTTC
.	.	14	TRBV12-3/TRBV12-4	TRBJ2-2	CASNRDPLPGELFF	TGTGCCAGCAACCGGGATCCCCTACCCGGGGAGCTGTTTTTT
.	.	13	TRBV7-7	TRBJ2-5	CASSFQIQETQYF	TGTGCTAGCAGCTTCCAAATACAAGAGACCCAGTACTTC
.	.	15	TRBV20-1	TRBJ1-6	CSATHSGGNNSPLHF	TGCAGTGCCACTCACTCGGGGGGTAATAATTCACCCCTCCACTTT
few	.	13	TRBV29-1	TRBJ1-2	CSVEVSRGAGYTF	TGCAGCGTTGAAGTGAGCAGAGGGGCTGGCTACACCTTC
.	.	16	TRBV19	TRBJ2-2	CASSSGPGVDTGELFF	TGTGCCAGTAGTTCCGGGCCGGGGGTGGACACCGGGGAGCTGTTTTTT
many	.	15	TRBV12-3/TRBV12-4	TRBJ1-2	CASSLAGRLLYGYTF	TGTGCCAGCAGTTTAGCGGGCCGTCTCCTCTATGGCTACACCTTC
few	TRBD2	15	TRBV3-1	TRBJ2-1	CASSPVAGGLPEQFF	TGTGCCAGCAGCCCAGTAGCGGGAGGGCTTCCTGAGCAGTTCTTC
.	.	15	TRBV2	TRBJ2-1	CASSDPKSSYNEQFF	TGTGCCAGCAGTGATCCGAAGAGCTCCTACAATGAGCAGTTCTTC
.	.	14	TRBV30	TRBJ1-1	CAWSAFVMNTEAFF	TGTGCCTGGAGCGCCTTCGTCATGAACACTGAAGCTTTCTTT
.	TRBD1	14	TRBV28	TRBJ1-3	CASSKQGSGNTIYF	TGTGCCAGCAGTAAACAGGGGTCTGGAAACACCATATATTTT
few	.	17	TRBV12-3/TRBV12-4	TRBJ2-1	CASSLGGYTLTYNEQFF	TGTGCCAGCAGTTTAGGGGGATACACTCTAACCTACAATGAGCAGTTCTTC
many	TRBD2	17	TRBV24-1	TRBJ2-1	CATSDRGLAVTYNEQFF	TGTGCCACCAGTGACAGGGGACTAGCGGTAACTTACAATGAGCAGTTCTTC
.	.	14	TRBV6-2/TRBV6-3	TRBJ1-2	CASSYLPIMDGYTF	TGTGCCAGCAGTTACCTTCCTATAATGGATGGCTACACCTTC
few	.	14	TRBV6-2/TRBV6-3	TRBJ2-7	CASTNPTGSYEQYF	TGTGCCAGCACCAACCCGACTGGTTCCTACGAGCAGTACTTC
many	TRBD1	15	TRBV20-1	TRBJ1-4	CSARDPGQNYEKLFF	TGCAGTGCTAGAGATCCGGGACAGAACTATGAAAAACTGTTTTTT
.	.	14	TRBV4-3	TRBJ1-2	CASSQNQSPYGYTF	TGCGCCAGCAGCCAGAACCAGAGCCCCTATGGCTACACCTTC
few	.	16	TRBV5-1	TRBJ2-1	CASSSGTLSMINEQFF	TGCGCCAGCAGCAGCGGGACACTTAGTATGATCAATGAGCAGTTCTTC
few	TRBD1	17	TRBV7-9	TRBJ1-3	CASSLAYGTDFGNTIYF	TGTGCCAGCAGCTTAGCGTACGGGACAGATTTTGGAAACACCATATATTTT
.	.	13	TRBV9	TRBJ1-2	CASSVGGFYGYTF	TGTGCCAGCAGCGTAGGAGGGTTCTATGGCTACACCTTC
.	TRBD1	14	TRBV28	TRBJ2-7	CASSLSDRDYEQYF	TGTGCCAGCAGTTTATCGGACAGGGATTACGAGCAGTACTTC
.	TRBD1	16	TRBV7-9	TRBJ2-2	CASSLTRGQGTGELFF	TGTGCCAGCAGCTTAACCAGGGGGCAAGGCACCGGGGAGCTGTTTTTT
many	TRBD2	15	TRBV24-1	TRBJ2-5	CATSSASGGQETQYF	TGTGCCACCAGTTCGGCTAGCGGGGGACAAGAGACCCAGTACTTC